This T cell receptor (beta chain) is drawn from a study of blood T cells in healthy people across ages. This clonotype was recorded a few times. As yet, its antigen is unknown. Primed by a sample-barcoded 5' primer and a J-beta primer mix, a second PCR proceeded for 7 to 11 cycles. Via MiXCR, TCRdb re-called the 5' RACE reads, giving one row per CDR3 protein. This table holds around 2 million distinct CDR3 sequences, about two fifths found once. General study findings and limits: Higher diversity and more naive CD4+ cells were features of long-lived donors, compared to aged donors. Leaving the PBMCs unsorted stopped any conclusive comparison of naive versus antigen-experienced cells. CMV status of donors was unknown, possibly confounding expanded clonotype changes.

CDR3 length: 13 residues. Germline lookup yields CDR1 KGHDR and CDR2 SFDVKD. V was trimmed by 2 bases and J by 7 bases, leaving 10 bases between them. Sequenced material: blood. This sequence originates from a human donor in good health. V and J are TRBV24-1 and TRBJ2-5; D is uncertain. The CDR3 DNA is TGTGCCACCAGTGATTCGAAGATAGGGACCCAGTACTTC. Amino acids: CATSDSKIGTQYF.